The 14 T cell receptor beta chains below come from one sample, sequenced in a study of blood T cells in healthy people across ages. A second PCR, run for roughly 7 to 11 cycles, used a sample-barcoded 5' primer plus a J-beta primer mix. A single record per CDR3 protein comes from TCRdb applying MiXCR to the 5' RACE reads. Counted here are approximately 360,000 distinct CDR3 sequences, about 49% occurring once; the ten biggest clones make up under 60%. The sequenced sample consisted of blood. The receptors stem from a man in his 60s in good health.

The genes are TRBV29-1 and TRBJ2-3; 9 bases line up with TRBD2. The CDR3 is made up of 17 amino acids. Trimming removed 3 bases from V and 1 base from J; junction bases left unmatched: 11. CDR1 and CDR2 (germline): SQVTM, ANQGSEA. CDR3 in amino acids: CSVDRGGAVSGTDTQYF. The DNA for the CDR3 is TGCAGCGTTGATCGCGGGGGGGCAGTATCAGGCACAGATACGCAGTATTTT.

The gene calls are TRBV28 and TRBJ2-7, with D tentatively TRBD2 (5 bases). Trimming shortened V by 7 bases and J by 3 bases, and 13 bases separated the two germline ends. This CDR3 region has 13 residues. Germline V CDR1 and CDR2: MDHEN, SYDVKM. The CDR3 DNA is TGTGCCAGCACAACTAGTGGGAGCTACGAGCAGTACTTC. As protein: CASTTSGSYEQYF.

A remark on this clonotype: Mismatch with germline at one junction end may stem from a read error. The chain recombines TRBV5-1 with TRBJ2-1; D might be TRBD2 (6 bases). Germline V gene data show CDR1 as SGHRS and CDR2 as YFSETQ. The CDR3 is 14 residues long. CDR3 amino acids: CASSLGGEYNERFF. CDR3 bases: TGCGCCAGCAGCTTGGGGGGGGAGTACAATGAGCGGTTCTTC.

For the CDR3, the DNA is TGCGCCAGCAGCTACGGACAGGGGCGTAGGAACACTGAAGCTTTCTTT. Amino acids: CASSYGQGRRNTEAFF. V gene TRBV5-1 combines with J gene TRBJ1-1; 9 positions match TRBD1. After removal of 3 bases from V and 1 base from J, the junction contained 7 bases not matched to a gene. CDR3 size: 16 residues. Germline V gene lookup returns CDR1 SGHRS and CDR2 YFSETQ.

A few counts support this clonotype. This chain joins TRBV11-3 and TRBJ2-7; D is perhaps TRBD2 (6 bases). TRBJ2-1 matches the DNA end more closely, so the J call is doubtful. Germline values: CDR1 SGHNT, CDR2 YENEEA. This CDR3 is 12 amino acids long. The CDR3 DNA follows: TGTGCCAGCAGCCGGGGAGGCACTCAGCAGTTCTTC. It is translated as CASSRGGTQQFF.

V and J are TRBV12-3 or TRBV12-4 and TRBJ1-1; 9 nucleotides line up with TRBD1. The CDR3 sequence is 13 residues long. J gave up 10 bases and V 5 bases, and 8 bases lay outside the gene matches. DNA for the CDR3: TGTGCCAGCAGTGGAGCGGGACAGGGACGAGCTTTCTTT. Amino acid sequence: CASSGAGQGRAFF.

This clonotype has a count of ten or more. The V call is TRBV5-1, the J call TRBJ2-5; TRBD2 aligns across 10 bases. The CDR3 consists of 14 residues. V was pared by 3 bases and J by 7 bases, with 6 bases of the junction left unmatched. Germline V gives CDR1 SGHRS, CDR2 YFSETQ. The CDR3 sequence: CASSSLAGEGTQYF. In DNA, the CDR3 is TGCGCCAGCAGCTCCCTAGCGGGGGAGGGGACCCAGTACTTC.

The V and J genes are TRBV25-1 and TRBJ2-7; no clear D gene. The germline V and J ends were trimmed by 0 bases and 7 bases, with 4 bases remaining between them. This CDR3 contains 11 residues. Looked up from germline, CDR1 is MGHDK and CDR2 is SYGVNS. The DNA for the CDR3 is TGTGCCAGCAGTGAATATCGAGAGCAGTACTTC. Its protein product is CASSEYREQYF.

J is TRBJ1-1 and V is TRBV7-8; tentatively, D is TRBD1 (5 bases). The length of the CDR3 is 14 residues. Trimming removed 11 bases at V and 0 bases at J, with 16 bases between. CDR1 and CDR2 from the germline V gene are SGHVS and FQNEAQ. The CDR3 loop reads CAVRAEGMNTEAFF. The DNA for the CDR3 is TGTGCCGTGAGAGCGGAGGGGATGAACACTGAAGCTTTCTTT.

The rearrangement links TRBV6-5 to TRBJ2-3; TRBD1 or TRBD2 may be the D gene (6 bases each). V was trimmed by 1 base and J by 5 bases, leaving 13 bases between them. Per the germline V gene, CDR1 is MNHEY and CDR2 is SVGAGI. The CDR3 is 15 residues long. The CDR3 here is CASSYWGAPQDTQYF. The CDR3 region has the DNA TGTGCCAGCAGTTACTGGGGGGCCCCCCAAGATACGCAGTATTTT.

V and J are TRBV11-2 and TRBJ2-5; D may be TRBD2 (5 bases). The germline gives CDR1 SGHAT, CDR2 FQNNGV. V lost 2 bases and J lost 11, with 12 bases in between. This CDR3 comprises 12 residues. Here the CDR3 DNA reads TGTGCCAGCAGCTTATCGGGAATTGAGCAGTACTTC. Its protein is CASSLSGIEQYF. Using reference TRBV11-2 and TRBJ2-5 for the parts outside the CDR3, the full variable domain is EAGVAQSPRYKIIEKRQSVAFWCNPISGHATLYWYQQILGQGPKLLIQFQNNGVVDDSQLPKDRFSAERLKGVDSTLKIQPAKLEDSAVYLCASSLSGIEQYFGPGTRLLVL.

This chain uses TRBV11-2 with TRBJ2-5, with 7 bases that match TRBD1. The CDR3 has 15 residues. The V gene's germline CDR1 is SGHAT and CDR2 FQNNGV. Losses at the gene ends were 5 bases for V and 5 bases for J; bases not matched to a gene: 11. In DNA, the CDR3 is TGTGCCAGCAGCCCTTCTCGACAGGGATCGGAGACCCAGTACTTC. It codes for CASSPSRQGSETQYF. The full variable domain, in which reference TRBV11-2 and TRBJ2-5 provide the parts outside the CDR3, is EAGVAQSPRYKIIEKRQSVAFWCNPISGHATLYWYQQILGQGPKLLIQFQNNGVVDDSQLPKDRFSAERLKGVDSTLKIQPAKLEDSAVYLCASSPSRQGSETQYFGPGTRLLVL.

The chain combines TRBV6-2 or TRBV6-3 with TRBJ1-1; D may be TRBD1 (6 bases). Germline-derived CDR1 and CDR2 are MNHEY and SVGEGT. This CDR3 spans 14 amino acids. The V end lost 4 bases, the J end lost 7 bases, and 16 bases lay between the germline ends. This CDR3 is CASSSYRGRIEAFF. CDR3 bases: TGTGCCAGCAGTTCCTACCGGGGGCGCATTGAAGCTTTCTTT.

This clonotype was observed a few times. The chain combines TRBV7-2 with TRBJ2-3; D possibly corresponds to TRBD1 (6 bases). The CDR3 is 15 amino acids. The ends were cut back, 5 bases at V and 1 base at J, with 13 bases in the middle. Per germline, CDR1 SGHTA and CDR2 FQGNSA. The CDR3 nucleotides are TGTGCCAGCAGCCCGGACAGTCTCGGCACAGATACGCAGTATTTT. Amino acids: CASSPDSLGTDTQYF.